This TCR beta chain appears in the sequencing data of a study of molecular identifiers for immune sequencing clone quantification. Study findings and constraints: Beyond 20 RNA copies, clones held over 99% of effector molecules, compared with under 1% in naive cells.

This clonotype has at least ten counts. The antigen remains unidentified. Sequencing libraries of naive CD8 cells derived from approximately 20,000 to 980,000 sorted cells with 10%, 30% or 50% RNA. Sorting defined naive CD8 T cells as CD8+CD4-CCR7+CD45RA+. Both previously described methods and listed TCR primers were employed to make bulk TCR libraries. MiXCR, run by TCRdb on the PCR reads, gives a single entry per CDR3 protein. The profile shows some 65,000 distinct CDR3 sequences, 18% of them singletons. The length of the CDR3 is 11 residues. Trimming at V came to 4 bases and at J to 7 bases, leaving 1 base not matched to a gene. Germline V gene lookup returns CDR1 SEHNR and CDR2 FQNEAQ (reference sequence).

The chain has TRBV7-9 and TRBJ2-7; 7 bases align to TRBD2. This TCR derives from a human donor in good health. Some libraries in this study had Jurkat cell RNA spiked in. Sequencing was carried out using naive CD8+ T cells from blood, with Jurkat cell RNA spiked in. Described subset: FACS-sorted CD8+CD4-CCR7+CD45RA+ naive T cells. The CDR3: CASSWGGEQYF. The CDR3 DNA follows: TGTGCCAGCAGCTGGGGGGGGGAGCAGTACTTC.